This T cell receptor beta chain emerged from a study of blood T cell repertoires in COVID-19. How the authors handled the data: Amplification of reference gene primers was used by the study to estimate nucleated cell counts. TCRdb's table, derived via immunoSEQ multiplex PCR, lists solely in-frame clones and lacks some. For V, J and clone size, that table is used; D and trimming come from the DNA. The sample lists 88,000 or so clones, 70% to 90% occurring once. The CDR3 spans 13 residues. Germline V gene sequence: CDR1 SEHNR, CDR2 FQNEAQ (reference sequence). Trimming cost V 3 bases and J 6 bases, with 10 bases left between them.

Sequenced: peripheral blood. The chain links TRBV7-9 to TRBJ2-3; D might be TRBD2 (5 bases). The TCR originated in a man in his 60s with acute or convalescent COVID-19. The CDR3: CASSFSGRDTQYF. The CDR3 nucleotides read TGTGCCAGCAGCTTCTCGGGAAGGGATACGCAGTATTTT.